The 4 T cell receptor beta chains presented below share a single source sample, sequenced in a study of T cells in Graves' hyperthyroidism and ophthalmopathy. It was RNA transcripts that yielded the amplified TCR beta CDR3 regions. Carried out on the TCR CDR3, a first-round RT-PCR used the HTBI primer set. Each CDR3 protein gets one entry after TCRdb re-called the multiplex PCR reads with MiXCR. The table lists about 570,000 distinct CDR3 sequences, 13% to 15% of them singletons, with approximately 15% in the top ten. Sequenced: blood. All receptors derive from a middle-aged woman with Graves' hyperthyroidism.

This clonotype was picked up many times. The CDR3, as DNA: TGTGCCAGCAGTGCCAGTCCCGGGAGAGGCTACACCTTC. It encodes CASSASPGRGYTF. This chain connects TRBV12-3 or TRBV12-4 to TRBJ1-2; D remains unclear. The CDR3 contains 13 residues. The V end was cut by 5 bases, the J end by 8 bases, with 15 bases between.

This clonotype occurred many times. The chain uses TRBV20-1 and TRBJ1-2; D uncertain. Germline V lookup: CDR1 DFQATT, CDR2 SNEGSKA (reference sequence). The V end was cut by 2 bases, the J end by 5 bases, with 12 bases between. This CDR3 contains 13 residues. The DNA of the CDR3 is TGCAGTGCTAGACGGGAATCTGGGTATGGCTACACCTTC. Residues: CSARRESGYGYTF.

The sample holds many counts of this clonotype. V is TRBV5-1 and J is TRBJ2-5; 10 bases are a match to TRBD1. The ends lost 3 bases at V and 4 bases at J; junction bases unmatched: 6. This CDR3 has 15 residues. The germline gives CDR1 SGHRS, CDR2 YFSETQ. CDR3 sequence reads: CASSSGTGVLETQYF. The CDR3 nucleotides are TGCGCCAGCAGCTCCGGGACAGGGGTATTAGAGACCCAGTACTTC.

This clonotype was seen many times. CDR3 sequence: CAWNQQYNEQFF. For the CDR3, the DNA is TGTGCCTGGAATCAACAGTACAATGAGCAGTTCTTC. The V and J genes are TRBV30 and TRBJ2-1; D gene unclear. Germline V gene sequence: CDR1 GTSNPN, CDR2 SVGIG (reference sequence). CDR3 size: 12 residues. V lost 4 bases, J lost 4 bases, and 8 bases lay in between.